Included here is one T cell receptor beta chain sequence, with context. Its antigen is as yet unknown. The data were obtained in a study of cytomegalovirus exposure and HLA in healthy donors. Germline assignment: CDR1 ENHRY and CDR2 SYGVKD. With 11 bases removed from V and 8 bases from J, the gap between germline ends came to 16 bases. CDR3 length: 13 amino acids. Whole-study findings and limits: In a later analysis, specific HLA alleles were associated with 15,000 to 20,000 TCR beta sequences at a 0.05 false discovery rate. CMV serostatus was the sole immune exposure data available.

The PCR was carried out with 60 Vbeta primers and 13 Jbeta primers. Here immunoSEQ multiplex PCR was the method, and the copy in TCRdb shows in-frame clones only, minus some. This table holds approximately 79,000 clones. These donors counted as nominally healthy when sampled, but unrecorded immune exposures were likely. The rearrangement joins TRBV10-3 to TRBJ1-6; D is unresolved. This clonotype was obtained from a middle-aged man in good health and CMV-seronegative. Material: PBMCs. The CDR3 nucleotides are TGTGCCGCCGAGGGATCCCGTCATTCACCCCTCCACTTT. Encoded protein: CAAEGSRHSPLHF.